These 13 T cell receptor beta chains share one sample of origin, sequenced in a study of T cell responses to AZD1222 COVID-19 vaccine. The method was immunoSEQ multiplex PCR; TCRdb's version includes in-frame clones alone and lacks a portion of them. The sample contains approximately 110,000 clones, around 94% of which appear only once. Sequencing was performed on peripheral blood, taken on day 0 of AZD1222 vaccination. The receptors derive from an adult in good health.

The rearrangement uses TRBV5-6 and TRBJ1-4, with unresolved D. The germline V gene has CDR1 SGHDT and CDR2 YYEEEE. The V and J ends lost 2 bases and 6 bases respectively, with 11 bases between them. The CDR3 runs to 14 residues. CDR3 sequence: CASSFISTDEKLFF. In DNA, the CDR3 is TGTGCCAGCAGCTTTATTAGTACGGATGAAAAACTGTTTTTT.

This chain uses TRBV28 with TRBJ1-5, with D maybe TRBD1 (5 bases). The CDR3 length is 15 residues. The germline V and J ends were trimmed by 6 bases and 3 bases, with 15 bases remaining between them. Per the germline V gene, CDR1 is MDHEN and CDR2 is SYDVKM. The CDR3 DNA follows: TGTGCCAGCAGGGGACGACACGCTCTCAATCAGCCCCAGCATTTT. Its translation: CASRGRHALNQPQHF.

V is TRBV6-5 and J is TRBJ1-1, with D unresolved. Trimming left V 0 bases short and J 0 bases short, with 5 bases between. The CDR3 covers 14 residues. Germline V gene sequence: CDR1 MNHEY, CDR2 SVGAGI. The CDR3, as DNA: TGTGCCAGCAGTTACTCGTACGTGAACACTGAAGCTTTCTTT. This translates into CASSYSYVNTEAFF.

The V gene is TRBV3-1 (or the pseudogene TRBV3-2), the J gene TRBJ1-3; TRBD1 matches 10 bases. Germline V gene data show CDR1 as LGHDT and CDR2 as YNNKEL (reference sequence). The CDR3 runs to 19 residues. The trim removed 3 bases at V and 0 bases at J, leaving 11 bases unmatched. CDR3 nucleotides: TGTGCCAGCAGCCACGTTAGGGACAGGGGACTCCGCTCTGGAAACACCATATATTTT. As protein: CASSHVRDRGLRSGNTIYF.

This clone was recorded once. The rearrangement uses TRBV15 and TRBJ1-2; 9 positions agree with TRBD1. Germline assignment: CDR1 LNHNV and CDR2 YYDKDF (reference sequence). CDR3 length: 13 residues. J was trimmed by 8 bases and V by 3 bases; bases with no gene match: 4. This chain's CDR3 is CATSRDRGEGYTF. DNA of the CDR3: TGTGCCACCAGCAGGGACAGGGGCGAGGGCTACACCTTC.

The CDR3 is CASSQTRGGYTF. In DNA, the CDR3 is TGTGCCAGCAGCCAGACGAGGGGTGGCTACACCTTC. V is TRBV6-2 or TRBV6-3 and J is TRBJ1-2; D may be TRBD1 (5 bases). Per the germline V gene, CDR1 is MNHEY and CDR2 is SVGEGT. The CDR3 runs to 12 residues. Trimming shortened V by 6 bases and J by 7 bases, and 12 bases separated the two germline ends.

This chain links TRBV18 with TRBJ2-1; 11 nucleotides line up with TRBD2. This CDR3 region has 17 residues. Germline lookup yields CDR1 KGHSH and CDR2 LQKENI. J lost 5 bases, V lost 3 bases, and 9 bases had no gene match. The CDR3 sequence is CASSPQTLAGGNNEQFF. CDR3 sequence (DNA): TGTGCCAGCTCACCGCAAACCCTAGCGGGAGGAAACAATGAGCAGTTCTTC.

J is TRBJ1-1 and V is TRBV6-5; 7 nucleotides align to TRBD1. Germline trimming cut 0 bases from V and 11 bases from J; bases unmatched to any gene: 6. The CDR3 sequence is 13 residues long. Germline assignment: CDR1 MNHEY and CDR2 SVGAGI. The CDR3 loop reads CASSYSEGAKAFF. CDR3 nucleotides: TGTGCCAGCAGTTACTCTGAGGGGGCGAAGGCTTTCTTT.

V gene TRBV7-8 combines with J gene TRBJ1-1; possible D gene TRBD1, 5 bases. Per germline, CDR1 SGHVS and CDR2 FQNEAQ. Deletions cut 4 bases from V and 0 bases from J, with 18 bases between. CDR3 size: 17 residues. DNA for the CDR3: TGTGCCAGCAGCTCCGGGGCCCGAATTATTTTGAACACTGAAGCTTTCTTT. This translates into CASSSGARIILNTEAFF. The entire variable domain, with the rest obtained from reference TRBV7-8 and TRBJ1-1, is as follows: GAGVSQSPRYKVAKRGQDVALRCDPISGHVSLFWYQQALGQGPEFLTYFQNEAQLDKSGLPSDRFFAERPEGSVSTLKIQRTQQEDSAVYLCASSSGARIILNTEAFFGQGTRLTVV.

J is TRBJ1-1 and V is TRBV5-1; D is uncertain. Per germline, CDR1 SGHRS and CDR2 YFSETQ. This CDR3 contains 15 residues. V was cut by 4 bases and J by 3 bases, with 16 bases left in between. CDR3 region: CASSPARLGDTEAFF. DNA for the CDR3: TGCGCCAGCAGCCCAGCCCGCCTCGGGGACACTGAAGCTTTCTTT.

V is TRBV3-1 (or the pseudogene TRBV3-2) and J is TRBJ1-2; D unclear. The V gene's germline CDR1 is LGHDT and CDR2 YNNKEL (reference sequence). V shed 4 bases and J shed 2 bases, with 11 bases lying between them. The CDR3 length is 14 residues. The CDR3 DNA reads TGTGCCAGCAGCCCGGGGAAGTCGAACTATGGCTACACCTTC. Residues: CASSPGKSNYGYTF.

This chain joins TRBV28 and TRBJ1-5; D is ambiguous. This CDR3 spans 12 amino acids. Trimming took 6 bases from V and 6 from J, leaving 9 bases between them. CDR1 is MDHEN and CDR2 is SYDVKM in the germline V gene. The CDR3 sequence is CASSDQIQPQHF. In DNA, the CDR3 is TGTGCCAGCAGCGATCAAATTCAGCCCCAGCATTTT. Filled out from reference TRBV28 and TRBJ1-5, the complete variable domain reads DVKVTQSSRYLVKRTGEKVFLECVQDMDHENMFWYRQDPGLGLRLIYFSYDVKMKEKGDIPEGYSVSREKKERFSLILESASTNQTSMYLCASSDQIQPQHFGDGTRLSIL.

A single count supports this clone. The chain uses TRBV7-2 and TRBJ1-1, with a tentative D call TRBD1 (6 bases). Trimming left V 1 base short and J 5 bases short, with 11 bases between. The germline CDR1 and CDR2 sequences are SGHTA and FQGNSA. CDR3 size: 14 residues. The CDR3 loop reads CASSLVGAGTEAFF. DNA for the CDR3: TGTGCCAGCAGCTTAGTGGGGGCTGGGACTGAAGCTTTCTTT.